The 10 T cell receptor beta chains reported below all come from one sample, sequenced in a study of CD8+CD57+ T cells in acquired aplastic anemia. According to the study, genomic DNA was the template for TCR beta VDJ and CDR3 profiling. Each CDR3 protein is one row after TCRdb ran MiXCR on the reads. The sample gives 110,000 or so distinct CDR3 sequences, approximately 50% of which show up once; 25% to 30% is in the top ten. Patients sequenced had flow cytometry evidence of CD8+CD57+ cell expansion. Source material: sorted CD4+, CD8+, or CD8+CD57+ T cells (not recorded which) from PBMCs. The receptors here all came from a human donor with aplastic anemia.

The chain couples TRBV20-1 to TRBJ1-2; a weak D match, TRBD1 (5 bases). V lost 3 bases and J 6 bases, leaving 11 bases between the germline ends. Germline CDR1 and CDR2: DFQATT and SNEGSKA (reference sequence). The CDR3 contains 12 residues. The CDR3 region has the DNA TGCAGTGCTAGTGCCAGGGTCCATGGCTACACCTTC. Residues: CSASARVHGYTF.

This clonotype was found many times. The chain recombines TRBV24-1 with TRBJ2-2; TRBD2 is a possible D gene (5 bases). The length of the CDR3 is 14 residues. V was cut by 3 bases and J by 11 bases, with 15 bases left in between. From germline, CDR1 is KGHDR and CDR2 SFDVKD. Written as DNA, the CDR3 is TGTGCCACCAGTGATAACCTAACACCGGGAGAGCTGTTTTTT. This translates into CATSDNLTPGELFF.

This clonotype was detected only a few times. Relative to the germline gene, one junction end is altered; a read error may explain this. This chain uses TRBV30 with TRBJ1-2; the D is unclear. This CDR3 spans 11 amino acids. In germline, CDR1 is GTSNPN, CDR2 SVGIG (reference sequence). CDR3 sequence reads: CAWSSQRGPPF. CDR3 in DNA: TGTGCCTGGAGCTCCCAACGGGGTCCCCCCTTC.

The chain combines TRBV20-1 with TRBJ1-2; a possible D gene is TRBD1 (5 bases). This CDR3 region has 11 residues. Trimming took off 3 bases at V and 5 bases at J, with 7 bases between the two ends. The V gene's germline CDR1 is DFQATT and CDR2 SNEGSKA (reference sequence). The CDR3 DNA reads TGCAGTGCTAGGGGACGATATGGCTACACCTTC. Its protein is CSARGRYGYTF.

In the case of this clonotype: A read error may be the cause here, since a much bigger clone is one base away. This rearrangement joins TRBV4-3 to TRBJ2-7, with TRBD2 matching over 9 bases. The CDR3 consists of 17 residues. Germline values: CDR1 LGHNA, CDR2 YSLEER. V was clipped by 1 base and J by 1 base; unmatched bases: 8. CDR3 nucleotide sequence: TGCGCCAGCAGCCAAGGCCGGGGCAGCGGGGGGTCCTACGAGCAGTACTTC. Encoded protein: CASSQGRGSGGSYEQYF.

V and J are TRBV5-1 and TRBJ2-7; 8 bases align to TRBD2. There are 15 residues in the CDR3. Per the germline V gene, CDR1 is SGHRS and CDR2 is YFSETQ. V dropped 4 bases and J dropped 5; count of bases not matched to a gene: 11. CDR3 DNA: TGCGCCAGCAGCACCCAGGCGGGGGGCCACAACGAGCAGTACTTC. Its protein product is CASSTQAGGHNEQYF.

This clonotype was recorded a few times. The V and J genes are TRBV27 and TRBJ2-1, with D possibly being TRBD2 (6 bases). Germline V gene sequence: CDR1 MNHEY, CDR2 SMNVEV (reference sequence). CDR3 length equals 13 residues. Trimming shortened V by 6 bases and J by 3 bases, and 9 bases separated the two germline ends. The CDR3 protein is CASRRTNYNEQFF. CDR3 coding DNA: TGTGCCAGCAGGAGGACTAACTACAATGAGCAGTTCTTC.

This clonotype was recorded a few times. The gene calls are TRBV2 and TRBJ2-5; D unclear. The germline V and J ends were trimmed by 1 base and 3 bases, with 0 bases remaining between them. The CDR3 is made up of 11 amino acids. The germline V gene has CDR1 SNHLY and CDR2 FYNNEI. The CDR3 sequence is CASSEEETQYF. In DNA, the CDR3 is TGTGCCAGCAGTGAAGAAGAGACCCAGTACTTC. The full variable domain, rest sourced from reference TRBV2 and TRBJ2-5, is EPEVTQTPSHQVTQMGQEVILRCVPISNHLYFYWYRQILGQKVEFLVSFYNNEISEKSEIFDDQFSVERPDGSNFTLKIRSTKLEDSAMYFCASSEEETQYFGPGTRLLVL.

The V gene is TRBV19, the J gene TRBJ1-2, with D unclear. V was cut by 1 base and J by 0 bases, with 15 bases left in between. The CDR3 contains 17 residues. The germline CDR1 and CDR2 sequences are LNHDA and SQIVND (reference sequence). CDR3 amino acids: CASSIGEGRYPNYGYTF. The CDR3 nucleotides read TGTGCCAGTAGTATAGGTGAGGGCCGTTATCCTAACTATGGCTACACCTTC.

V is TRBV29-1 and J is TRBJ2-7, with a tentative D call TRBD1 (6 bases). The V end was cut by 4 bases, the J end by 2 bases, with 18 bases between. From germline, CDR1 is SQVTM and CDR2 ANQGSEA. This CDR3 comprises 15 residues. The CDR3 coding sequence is TGCAGCGTTGCACTCAGGGGTCTTCCTCCCTACGAGCAGTACTTC. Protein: CSVALRGLPPYEQYF.